The 15 T cell receptor beta chains reported below all come from one sample, sequenced in a study of response to subunit inactivated influenza vaccine. TCRdb re-called the RT-PCR reads through MiXCR, storing one row per CDR3 protein. The profile shows roughly 760,000 distinct CDR3 sequences, 21% of them singletons. Source: PBMCs from blood, taken 5 days after vaccination. The receptors derive from a man aged 50-60 years who received an inactivated influenza vaccine.

This clonotype was counted between two and nine times. This sequence joins TRBV10-3 and TRBJ1-3; no definite D call. V lost 3 bases and J 2 bases, leaving 2 bases between the germline ends. Germline V CDR1 and CDR2: ENHRY, SYGVKD. This CDR3 region has 12 residues. The CDR3 bases are TGTGCCATCAGTGATGCTGGAAACACCATATATTTT. Translating gives CAISDAGNTIYF.

The chain has TRBV28 and TRBJ1-4; the D gene is possibly TRBD1 (5 bases). V was clipped by 2 bases and J by 7 bases, with 11 bases between them. The CDR3 consists of 14 residues. CDR1 and CDR2 from the germline V gene are MDHEN and SYDVKM. CDR3 DNA: TGTGCCAGCAGTTTAACGGGGACGGGTGAAAAACTGTTTTTT. Residues: CASSLTGTGEKLFF.

The gene calls are TRBV10-3 and TRBJ2-1; D might be TRBD1 (5 bases). The V end was cut by 4 bases, the J end by 4 bases, with 14 bases between. CDR3 length equals 15 residues. Germline assignment: CDR1 ENHRY and CDR2 SYGVKD. CDR3: CAISVRQQKYNEQFF. The CDR3 bases are TGTGCCATCAGTGTCCGACAGCAAAAATACAATGAGCAGTTCTTC.

The rearrangement links TRBV28 to TRBJ2-5, with 9 bases aligning to TRBD1. V shed 4 bases, J shed 5 bases, and the junction held 8 bases outside the gene matches. The CDR3 has 15 amino acids. The germline V gene has CDR1 MDHEN and CDR2 SYDVKM. DNA for the CDR3: TGTGCCAGCAGTTCCTTGACAGGGGGGGTCGAGACCCAGTACTTC. The encoded protein is CASSSLTGGVETQYF.

This clonotype showed up just a few times. The genes are TRBV11-2 and TRBJ2-5; 11 positions agree with TRBD1. V dropped 5 bases and J dropped 1; count of bases not matched to a gene: 6. The length of the CDR3 is 16 residues. The germline gives CDR1 SGHAT, CDR2 FQNNGV. The CDR3 reads CASSRGTGGFQETQYF. The CDR3 coding sequence is TGTGCCAGCAGCCGAGGGACAGGGGGATTCCAAGAGACCCAGTACTTC.

This clonotype was counted a few times. CDR3 bases: TGTGCCAGCCCCGAAAATGGACGGATGAACGACGAGCAGTACTTC. The encoded protein is CASPENGRMNDEQYF. The gene calls are TRBV6-1 and TRBJ2-7; D is undetermined. V shed 8 bases and J shed 5 bases, with 22 bases lying between them. Germline CDR1 and CDR2: MNHNS and SASEGT. This CDR3 contains 15 residues.

This clonotype was recorded at least ten times. The chain recombines TRBV5-1 with TRBJ1-3; 7 nucleotides agree with TRBD1. The germline CDR1 and CDR2 sequences are SGHRS and YFSETQ. V dropped 4 bases and J dropped 8; count of bases not matched to a gene: 9. The CDR3 consists of 14 residues. The CDR3, as DNA: TGCGCCAGCAGCCAATCGGGGACAGTAGACACCATATATTTT. Translated, it gives CASSQSGTVDTIYF.

This clonotype was found a few times. The chain joins TRBV7-2 to TRBJ2-3; tentatively, D is TRBD1 (5 bases). Germline assignment: CDR1 SGHTA and CDR2 FQGNSA. Trimming took off 4 bases at V and 2 bases at J, with 19 bases between the two ends. The CDR3 totals 17 residues. CDR3 residues: CASSSGAYWTVTDTQYF. CDR3 in DNA: TGTGCCAGCAGCTCTGGGGCCTATTGGACGGTCACAGATACGCAGTATTTT.

The rearrangement links TRBV28 to TRBJ2-3; D is ambiguous. Between the trimmed V and J ends, which lost 7 bases and 4 bases, there was a span of 15 bases. Germline values: CDR1 MDHEN, CDR2 SYDVKM. The CDR3 covers 14 residues. CDR3 protein: CASTSPLTSDTQYF. CDR3 coding DNA: TGTGCCAGCACGTCGCCACTTACTTCAGATACGCAGTATTTT.

The gene calls are TRBV7-2 and TRBJ2-7, with 8 bases fitting TRBD2. V was clipped by 0 bases and J by 2 bases; unmatched bases: 6. Germline loops: CDR1 SGHTA, CDR2 FQGNSA. The CDR3 loop spans 16 amino acids. The chain's CDR3 is CASSLAQAGGPYEQYF. The CDR3 DNA is TGTGCCAGCAGCTTAGCGCAGGCGGGGGGCCCCTACGAGCAGTACTTC.

The chain couples TRBV7-9 to TRBJ2-5; 8 bases match TRBD1. CDR1 is SEHNR, CDR2 FQNEAQ, per germline (reference sequence). V was clipped by 4 bases and J by 5 bases; unmatched bases: 9. The CDR3 is 15 residues long. The CDR3 nucleotides read TGTGCCAGCAGCTACGCTCGGACAGGGAGGGAGACCCAGTACTTC. Its translation: CASSYARTGRETQYF.

The sample holds a few counts of this clonotype. The CDR3 sequence: CSARETGLGLNEQFF. DNA for the CDR3: TGCAGTGCTAGAGAGACAGGGCTGGGACTCAATGAGCAGTTCTTC. The V call is TRBV20-1, the J call TRBJ2-1, with D possibly being TRBD1 (7 bases). The CDR3 has 15 residues. V was clipped by 0 bases and J by 6 bases, with 15 bases between them. Germline CDR1 and CDR2: DFQATT and SNEGSKA (reference sequence).

This clonotype showed up just a few times. The rearrangement joins TRBV20-1 to TRBJ2-1; D unclear. CDR3 length: 14 amino acids. The ends were cut back, 3 bases at V and 5 bases at J, with 14 bases in the middle. Germline V gene sequence: CDR1 DFQATT, CDR2 SNEGSKA (reference sequence). CDR3 sequence: CSASRDPSHNEQFF. The CDR3 nucleotides read TGCAGTGCTAGCCGAGACCCAAGTCACAATGAGCAGTTCTTC.

This clonotype was counted at least ten times. This chain links TRBV10-3 with TRBJ1-1, with D possibly matching TRBD1 (6 bases). The length of the CDR3 is 14 residues. V lost 9 bases to trimming and J lost 3 bases, with 17 bases between them. Germline V gene data show CDR1 as ENHRY and CDR2 as SYGVKD. Written as DNA, the CDR3 is TGTGCCATTCGCCCGCACCAGGGGCACACTGAAGCTTTCTTT. The encoded protein is CAIRPHQGHTEAFF.

This chain uses TRBV20-1 with TRBJ2-7; D is perhaps TRBD2 (6 bases). This CDR3 has 16 residues. Germline V CDR1 and CDR2: DFQATT, SNEGSKA (reference sequence). With 5 bases removed from V and 3 bases from J, the gap between germline ends came to 23 bases. Written as DNA, the CDR3 is TGCAGTGCTTACCCCCCCGGGGAGGCCTTGGTCTACGAGCAGTACTTC. Translation: CSAYPPGEALVYEQYF.